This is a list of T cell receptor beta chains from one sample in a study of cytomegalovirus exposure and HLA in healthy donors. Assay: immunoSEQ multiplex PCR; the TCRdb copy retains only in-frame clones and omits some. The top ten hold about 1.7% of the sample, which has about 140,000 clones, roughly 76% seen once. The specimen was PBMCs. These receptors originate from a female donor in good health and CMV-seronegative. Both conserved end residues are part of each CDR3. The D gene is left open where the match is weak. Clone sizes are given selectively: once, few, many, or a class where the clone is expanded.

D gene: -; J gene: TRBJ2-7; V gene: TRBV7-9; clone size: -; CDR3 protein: CASSLGVSGSSYEQYF; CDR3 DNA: TGTGCCAGCAGCTTAGGTGTTAGCGGTAGCTCCTACGAGCAGTACTTC
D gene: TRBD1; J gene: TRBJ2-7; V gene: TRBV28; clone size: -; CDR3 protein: CASRPPRTGSYEQYF; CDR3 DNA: TGTGCCAGCAGACCCCCGAGGACAGGGTCCTACGAGCAGTACTTC
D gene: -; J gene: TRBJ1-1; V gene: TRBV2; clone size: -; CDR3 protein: CASSEALGGTEAFF; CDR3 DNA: TGTGCCAGCAGTGAAGCGCTAGGGGGCACTGAAGCTTTCTTT
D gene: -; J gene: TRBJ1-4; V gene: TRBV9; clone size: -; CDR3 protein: CASSPRFRAGGNEKLFF; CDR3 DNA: TGTGCCAGCAGCCCTCGATTTCGGGCAGGAGGTAATGAAAAACTGTTTTTT
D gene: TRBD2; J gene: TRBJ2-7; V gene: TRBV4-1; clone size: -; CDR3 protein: CASSQGLGLVYEQYF; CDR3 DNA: TGCGCCAGCAGCCAAGGGCTGGGACTAGTCTACGAGCAGTACTTC
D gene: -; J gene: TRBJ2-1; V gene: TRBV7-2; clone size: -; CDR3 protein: CASSLGAGQVYNEQFF; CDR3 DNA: TGTGCCAGCAGCTTAGGGGCGGGCCAGGTGTACAATGAGCAGTTCTTC
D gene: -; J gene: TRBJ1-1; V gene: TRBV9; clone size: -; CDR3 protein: CASSANPPGTEAFF; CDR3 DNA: TGTGCCAGCAGCGCGAACCCCCCGGGCACTGAAGCTTTCTTT
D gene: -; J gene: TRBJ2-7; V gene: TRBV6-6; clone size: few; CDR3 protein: CASSYSRDHEQYF; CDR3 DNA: TGTGCCAGCAGTTACTCCCGGGATCACGAGCAGTACTTC
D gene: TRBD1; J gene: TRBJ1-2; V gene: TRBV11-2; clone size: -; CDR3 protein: CASSLTRGQGYDYGYTF; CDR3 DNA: TGTGCCAGCTCCCTAACTCGGGGACAGGGATACGACTATGGCTACACCTTC
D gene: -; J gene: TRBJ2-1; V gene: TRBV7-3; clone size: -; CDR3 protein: CASSVGHYNEQFF; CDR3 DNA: TGTGCCAGCAGCGTGGGACACTACAATGAGCAGTTCTTC
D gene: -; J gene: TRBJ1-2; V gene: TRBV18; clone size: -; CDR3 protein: CASSPGQVKVYGYTF; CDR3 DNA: TGTGCCAGCTCACCGGGACAAGTCAAGGTCTATGGCTACACCTTC
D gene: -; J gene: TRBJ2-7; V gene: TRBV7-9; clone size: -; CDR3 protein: CASSPPGFGSYEQYF; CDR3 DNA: TGTGCCAGCAGCCCCCCAGGGTTCGGCTCCTACGAGCAGTACTTC
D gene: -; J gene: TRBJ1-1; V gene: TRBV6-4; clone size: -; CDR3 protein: CASSDSFGQGIFF; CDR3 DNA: -
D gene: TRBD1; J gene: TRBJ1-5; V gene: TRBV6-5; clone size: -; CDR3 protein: CASSQGQGQPQHF; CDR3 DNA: TGTGCCAGCAGCCAAGGACAGGGCCAGCCCCAGCATTTT
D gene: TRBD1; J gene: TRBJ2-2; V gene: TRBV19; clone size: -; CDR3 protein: CASRTIRQGTPTNTGELFF; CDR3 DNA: TGTGCCAGTCGAACGATTAGACAGGGAACCCCTACGAACACCGGGGAGCTGTTTTTT
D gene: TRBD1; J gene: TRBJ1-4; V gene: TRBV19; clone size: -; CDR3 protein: CATARDSEEKLFF; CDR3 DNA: TGTGCCACTGCCCGGGACAGTGAAGAAAAACTGTTTTTT
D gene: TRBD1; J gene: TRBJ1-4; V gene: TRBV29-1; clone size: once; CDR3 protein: CSVYLTGAREKLFF; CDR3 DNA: TGCAGCGTTTACTTAACAGGGGCAAGGGAAAAACTGTTTTTT
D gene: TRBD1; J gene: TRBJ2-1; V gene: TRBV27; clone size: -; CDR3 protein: CASGSQTGDDEQFF; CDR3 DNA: TGTGCCAGCGGATCGCAGACAGGGGACGATGAGCAGTTCTTC
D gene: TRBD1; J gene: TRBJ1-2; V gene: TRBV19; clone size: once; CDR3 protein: CASSTGTGYGYTF; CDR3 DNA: TGTGCCAGTAGTACCGGGACAGGCTATGGCTACACCTTC
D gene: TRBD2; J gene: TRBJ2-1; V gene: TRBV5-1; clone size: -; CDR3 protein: CASSLDSGSKYNEQFF; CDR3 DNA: TGCGCCAGCAGCTTAGATAGCGGGAGCAAGTACAATGAGCAGTTCTTC
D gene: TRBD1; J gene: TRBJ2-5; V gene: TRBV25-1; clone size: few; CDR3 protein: CASRVTGGPQETQYF; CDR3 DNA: TGTGCCAGCAGGGTTACAGGGGGCCCTCAAGAGACCCAGTACTTC
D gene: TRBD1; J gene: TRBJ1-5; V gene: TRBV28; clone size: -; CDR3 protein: CASSLLTLRQGGRGQPQHF; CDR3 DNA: TGTGCCAGCAGTTTATTGACCCTCCGACAGGGAGGCCGGGGTCAGCCCCAGCATTTT
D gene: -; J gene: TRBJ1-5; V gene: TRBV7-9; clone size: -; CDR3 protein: CASSSQGRNQPQHF; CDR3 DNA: TGTGCCAGCAGCTCTCAGGGGCGCAATCAGCCCCAGCATTTT
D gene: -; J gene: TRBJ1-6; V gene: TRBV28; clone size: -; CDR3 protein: CASSLRGGWLESPLHF; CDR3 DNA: TGTGCCAGCAGTTTACGGGGGGGTTGGTTGGAATCACCCCTCCACTTT
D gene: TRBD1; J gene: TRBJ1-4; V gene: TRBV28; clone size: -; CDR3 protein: CASRPTHRGVREKLFF; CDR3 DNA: TGTGCCAGCAGACCCACCCACAGGGGCGTAAGGGAAAAACTGTTTTTT
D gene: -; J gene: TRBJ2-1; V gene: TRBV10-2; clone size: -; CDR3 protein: CASIGSSIARSYNEQFF; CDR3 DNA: TGCGCCAGCATAGGTAGCAGTATTGCCCGCTCCTACAATGAGCAGTTCTTC
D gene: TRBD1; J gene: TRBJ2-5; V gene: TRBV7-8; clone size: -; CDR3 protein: CASSYPAGTGGSETQYF; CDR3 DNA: TGTGCCAGCAGCTACCCCGCCGGGACAGGGGGATCGGAGACCCAGTACTTC
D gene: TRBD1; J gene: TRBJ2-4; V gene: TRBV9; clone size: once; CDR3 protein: CASSALDPDRGVAKNIQYF; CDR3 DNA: TGTGCCAGCAGCGCCCTGGACCCTGACAGGGGTGTAGCCAAAAACATTCAGTACTTC
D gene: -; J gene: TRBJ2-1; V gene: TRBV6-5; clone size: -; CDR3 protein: CASEGRAEGREQFF; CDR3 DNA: TGTGCCAGCGAGGGCCGGGCCGAAGGCCGTGAGCAGTTCTTC
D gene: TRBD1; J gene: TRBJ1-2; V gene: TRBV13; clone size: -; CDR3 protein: CASSKDRGHIFGYTF; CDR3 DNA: TGTGCCAGCAGCAAAGACAGGGGGCATATTTTTGGCTACACCTTC